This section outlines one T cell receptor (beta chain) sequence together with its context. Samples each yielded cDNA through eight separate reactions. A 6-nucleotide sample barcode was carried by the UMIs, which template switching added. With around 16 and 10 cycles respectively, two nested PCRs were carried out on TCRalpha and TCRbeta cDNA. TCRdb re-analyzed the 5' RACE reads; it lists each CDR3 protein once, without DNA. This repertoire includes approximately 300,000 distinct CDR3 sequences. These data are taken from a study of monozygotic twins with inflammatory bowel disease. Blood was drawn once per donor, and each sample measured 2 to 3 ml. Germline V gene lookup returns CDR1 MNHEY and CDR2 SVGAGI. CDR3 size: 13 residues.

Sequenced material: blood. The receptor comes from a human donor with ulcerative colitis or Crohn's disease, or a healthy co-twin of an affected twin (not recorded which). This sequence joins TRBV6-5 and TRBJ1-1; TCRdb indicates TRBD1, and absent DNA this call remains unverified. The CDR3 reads CASGQGVNTEAFF.